The 10 T cell receptor beta chains below come from one sample, sequenced in a study of OX40 agonist ivuxolimab in advanced cancers. Clones were sequenced by immunoSEQ multiplex PCR, and TCRdb holds only the in-frame ones, with some missing. The table includes about 95,000 clones, roughly 89% detected once. This material consisted of CD4+ or CD8+ T cells sorted from blood, taken in a trial of the OX40 agonist ivuxolimab. The receptors here all came from an adult with an advanced solid tumor such as melanoma, head and neck, liver or kidney cancer.

The V and J genes are TRBV7-2 and TRBJ2-1, with a weak D call TRBD2 (5 bases). V lost 5 bases to trimming and J lost 8 bases, with 19 bases between them. CDR3 length equals 15 residues. The V gene's germline CDR1 is SGHTA and CDR2 FQGNSA. In DNA, the CDR3 is TGTGCCAGCAGCGAAGGGCACGGGGTAAGCTATGAGCAGTTCTTC. Its protein is CASSEGHGVSYEQFF. Full variable domain (remainder filled in from reference TRBV7-2 and TRBJ2-1): GAGVSQSPSNKVTEKGKDVELRCDPISGHTALYWYRQSLGQGLEFLIYFQGNSAPDKSGLPSDRFSAERTGGSVSTLTIQRTQQEDSAVYLCASSEGHGVSYEQFFGPGTRLTVL.

This sequence joins TRBV29-1 and TRBJ2-3; TRBD2 agrees at 7 bases. This CDR3 comprises 14 residues. Germline assignment: CDR1 SQVTM and CDR2 ANQGSEA. V lost 1 base to trimming and J lost 4 bases; unmatched junction nucleotides: 5. DNA of the CDR3: TGCAGCGTTGAAGGACTTACTAGCGCAGATACGCAGTATTTT. Its protein is CSVEGLTSADTQYF.

The chain links TRBV6-1 to TRBJ1-2, with D possibly TRBD1 on 5 matching bases. The CDR3 has 13 amino acids. Trimming pared 7 bases from V and 3 bases from J, leaving 12 bases between. Germline V lookup: CDR1 MNHNS, CDR2 SASEGT. The chain's CDR3 is CASILGVDYGYTF. CDR3 in DNA: TGTGCCAGCATATTAGGGGTGGACTATGGCTACACCTTC.

The genes are TRBV7-3 and TRBJ2-2; TRBD1 is a possible D gene (5 bases). Germline V gene lookup returns CDR1 SGHTA and CDR2 FQGTGA. The CDR3 length is 15 residues. V was pared by 3 bases and J by 4 bases, with 12 bases between. The CDR3 spells CASSFSFDSTGELFF. CDR3 nucleotides: TGTGCCAGCAGCTTCTCTTTCGACAGCACCGGGGAGCTGTTTTTT. Drawing the rest from reference TRBV7-3 and TRBJ2-2, the complete variable domain is GAGVSQTPSNKVTEKGKYVELRCDPISGHTALYWYRQSLGQGPEFLIYFQGTGAADDSGLPNDRFFAVRPEGSVSTLKIQRTERGDSAVYLCASSFSFDSTGELFFGEGSRLTVL.

This clone turned up a few times. The chain couples TRBV2 to TRBJ1-5; D gene ambiguous. The germline gives CDR1 SNHLY, CDR2 FYNNEI. V was trimmed by 2 bases and J by 1 base, leaving 9 bases between them. The CDR3 is 15 residues long. The chain's CDR3 is CASSEPLRSNQPQHF. DNA of the CDR3: TGTGCCAGCAGTGAACCATTACGGAGCAATCAGCCCCAGCATTTT.

The J gene is TRBJ2-2, the V gene TRBV4-1, with D uncertain. CDR3 size: 15 residues. Germline V gene sequence: CDR1 MGHRA, CDR2 YSYEKL. Trimming left V 5 bases short and J 2 bases short, with 12 bases between. DNA for the CDR3: TGCGCCAGCAGCGGCGCAATTTCCAACACCGGGGAGCTGTTTTTT. Translating it yields CASSGAISNTGELFF.

The rearrangement uses TRBV6-5 and TRBJ1-2; unclear D gene. The V gene's germline CDR1 is MNHEY and CDR2 SVGAGI. This CDR3 region has 13 residues. The germline V and J ends were trimmed by 2 bases and 2 bases, with 6 bases remaining between them. The DNA of the CDR3 is TGTGCCAGCAGTTACGAGGTCAACTATGGCTACACCTTC. The encoded protein is CASSYEVNYGYTF.

The chain uses TRBV18 and TRBJ2-7; tentative D call: TRBD1 (5 bases). Germline V CDR1 and CDR2: KGHSH, LQKENI. V dropped 3 bases and J dropped 5 bases, with 14 bases sitting between them. This CDR3 is built from 14 residues. This chain's CDR3 is CASSPAPQGNEQYF. The CDR3 bases are TGTGCCAGCTCACCCGCTCCTCAGGGAAACGAGCAGTACTTC.

The rearrangement links TRBV18 to TRBJ1-6; 12 nucleotides agree with TRBD1. The CDR3 loop spans 15 amino acids. J gave up 9 bases and V 3 bases, and 3 bases lay outside the gene matches. CDR1 and CDR2 from the germline V gene are KGHSH and LQKENI. CDR3 in amino acids: CASSPGQGAGSPLHF. In DNA, the CDR3 is TGTGCCAGCTCACCGGGACAGGGGGCGGGTTCACCCCTCCACTTT.

This chain connects TRBV29-1 to TRBJ1-1, with TRBD1 as a possible D gene (5 bases). This CDR3 has 12 amino acids. The V end lost 6 bases, the J end lost 2 bases, and 10 bases lay between the germline ends. The germline V gene encodes CDR1 SQVTM and CDR2 ANQGSEA. CDR3 region: CSVRDRNTEAFF. The CDR3 DNA reads as TGCAGCGTCCGAGACAGAAACACTGAAGCTTTCTTT.